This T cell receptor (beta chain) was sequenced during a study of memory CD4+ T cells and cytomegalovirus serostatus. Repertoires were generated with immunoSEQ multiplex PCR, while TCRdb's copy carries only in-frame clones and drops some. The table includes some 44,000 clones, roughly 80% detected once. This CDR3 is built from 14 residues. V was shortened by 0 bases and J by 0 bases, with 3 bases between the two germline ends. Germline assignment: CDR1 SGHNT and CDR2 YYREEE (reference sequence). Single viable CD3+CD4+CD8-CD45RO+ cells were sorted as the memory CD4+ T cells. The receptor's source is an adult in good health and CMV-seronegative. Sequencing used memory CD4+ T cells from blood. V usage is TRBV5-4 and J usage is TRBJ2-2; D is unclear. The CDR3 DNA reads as TGTGCCAGCAGCTTGGACACGAACACCGGGGAGCTGTTTTTT. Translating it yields CASSLDTNTGELFF.